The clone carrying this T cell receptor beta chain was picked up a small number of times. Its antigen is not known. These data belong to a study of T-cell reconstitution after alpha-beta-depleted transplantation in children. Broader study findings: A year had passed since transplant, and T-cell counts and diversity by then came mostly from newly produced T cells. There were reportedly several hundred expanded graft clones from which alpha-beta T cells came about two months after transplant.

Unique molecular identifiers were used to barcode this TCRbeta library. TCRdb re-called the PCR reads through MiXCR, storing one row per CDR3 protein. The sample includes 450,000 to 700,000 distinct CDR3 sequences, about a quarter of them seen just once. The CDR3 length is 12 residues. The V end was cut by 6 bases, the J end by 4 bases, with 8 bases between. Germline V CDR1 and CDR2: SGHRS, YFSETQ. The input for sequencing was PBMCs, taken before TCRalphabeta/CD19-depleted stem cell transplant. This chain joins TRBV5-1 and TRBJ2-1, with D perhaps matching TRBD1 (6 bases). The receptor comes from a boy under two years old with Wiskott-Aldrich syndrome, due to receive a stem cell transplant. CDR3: CASKTGYNEQFF. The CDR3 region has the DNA TGCGCCAGCAAGACAGGATACAATGAGCAGTTCTTC.